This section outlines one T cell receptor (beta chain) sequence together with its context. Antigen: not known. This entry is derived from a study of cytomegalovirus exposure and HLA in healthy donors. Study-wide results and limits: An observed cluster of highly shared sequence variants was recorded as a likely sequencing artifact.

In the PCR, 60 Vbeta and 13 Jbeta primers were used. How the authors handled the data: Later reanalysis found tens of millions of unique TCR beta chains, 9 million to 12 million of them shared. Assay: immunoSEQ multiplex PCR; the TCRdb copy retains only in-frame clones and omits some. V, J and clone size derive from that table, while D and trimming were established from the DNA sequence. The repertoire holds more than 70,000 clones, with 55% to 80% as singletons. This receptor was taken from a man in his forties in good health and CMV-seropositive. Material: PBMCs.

As DNA, the CDR3 is TGTGCCAGCAGCCCCGACAGGGGGCTCACTGAAGCTTTCTTT. Amino acids: CASSPDRGLTEAFF. The chain employs TRBV11-1 and TRBJ1-1; 10 bases are a match to TRBD1. The germline V gene encodes CDR1 SGHAT and CDR2 FQDESV (reference sequence). This CDR3 has 14 amino acids. V trimming: 5 bases; J trimming: 4 bases; junction bases outside the gene matches: 4.